The next 21 T cell receptor beta chains were all read from a single sample in a study of shared clonotypes between healthy human individuals. Here immunoSEQ multiplex PCR was the method, and the copy in TCRdb shows in-frame clones only, minus some. In the table there are some 2.4 million clones, 93% of which are singletons. Sequencing was carried out using naive CD4+ T cells from PBMCs. Subset here: CD45RA+ positively selected. The origin of the receptors is a man in his late teens or twenties in good health. Some clones in this sample may be carry-over from other donors' samples.

The chain links TRBV7-9 to TRBJ1-5; 7 bases map to TRBD1. The CDR3 has 16 amino acids. Looked up from germline, CDR1 is SEHNR and CDR2 is FQNEAQ (reference sequence). V dropped 2 bases and J dropped 2; count of bases not matched to a gene: 6. The CDR3 sequence is CASSLSGGQGNQPQHF. The CDR3 nucleotides read TGTGCCAGCAGCTTAAGTGGCGGACAGGGCAATCAGCCCCAGCATTTT.

The chain is built from TRBV5-1 and TRBJ2-1; 8 bases line up with TRBD2. Losses at the gene ends were 4 bases for V and 9 bases for J; bases not matched to a gene: 12. Germline assignment: CDR1 SGHRS and CDR2 YFSETQ. The CDR3 is 15 residues long. As DNA, the CDR3 is TGCGCCAGCAGCCCAACTAGCGGAGCCCCCCTTGAGCAGTTCTTC. Encoded protein: CASSPTSGAPLEQFF.

CDR3 sequence (DNA): TGTGCCAGCAGCTTGGATGACTATGGCTACACCTTC. This codes for CASSLDDYGYTF. The rearrangement uses TRBV5-4 and TRBJ1-2; D uncertain. Germline lookup yields CDR1 SGHNT and CDR2 YYREEE (reference sequence). This CDR3 has 12 amino acids. Deletions cut 0 bases from V and 3 bases from J, with 3 bases between. Full variable domain (remainder filled in from reference TRBV5-4 and TRBJ1-2): ETGVTQSPTHLIKTRGQQVTLRCSSQSGHNTVSWYQQALGQGPQFIFQYYREEENGRGNFPPRFSGLQFPNYSSELNVNALELDDSALYLCASSLDDYGYTFGSGTRLTVV.

The chain couples TRBV5-4 to TRBJ2-6, with a tentative D call TRBD2 (6 bases). The CDR3 sequence is 17 residues long. V shed 1 base and J shed 0 bases, with 11 bases lying between them. Germline CDR1 and CDR2: SGHNT and YYREEE (reference sequence). The DNA for the CDR3 is TGTGCCAGCAGCTTGTTGCTAGCGCTCTCTGGGGCCAACGTCCTGACTTTC. Amino acid sequence: CASSLLLALSGANVLTF.

About this clone itself: Other nucleotide sequences from this sample produce the same CDR3. The chain is built from TRBV18 and TRBJ1-3, with a possible D match to TRBD1 (6 bases). V dropped 0 bases and J dropped 2 bases, with 8 bases sitting between them. This CDR3 is 15 amino acids long. CDR1 is KGHSH and CDR2 is LQKENI in the germline V gene. The CDR3 loop is CASSPPTGPGNTIYF. The CDR3 DNA sequence: TGTGCCAGCTCACCACCTACAGGGCCTGGAAACACCATATATTTT.

This clone was picked up one time. This sequence joins TRBV5-1 and TRBJ2-1, with 9 bases that match TRBD1. The CDR3 is made up of 19 amino acids. V was clipped by 4 bases and J by 1 base; unmatched bases: 15. Germline assignment: CDR1 SGHRS and CDR2 YFSETQ. The CDR3 DNA reads as TGCGCCAGCAGCGCAATACCCGGGACAGGGTTTCGTTCCTACAATGAGCAGTTCTTC. It encodes CASSAIPGTGFRSYNEQFF.

DNA for the CDR3: TGTGCCAGCAGCTGGGGGGTCAACGACAATGAGCAGTTCTTC. Its protein product is CASSWGVNDNEQFF. The chain combines TRBV6-1 with TRBJ2-1; tentative D call: TRBD2 (6 bases). V lost 6 bases to trimming and J lost 5 bases, with 14 bases between them. In germline, CDR1 is MNHNS, CDR2 SASEGT. The CDR3 is 14 amino acids.

The CDR3 region has the DNA TGCGCCAGCAGCGCCGGAGTGAGAGCTAGTGGTGAAAAACTGTTTTTT. Residues: CASSAGVRASGEKLFF. V usage is TRBV5-1 and J usage is TRBJ1-4, with unresolved D. This CDR3 has 16 amino acids. Deletions cut 4 bases from V and 7 bases from J, with 20 bases between. Per the germline V gene, CDR1 is SGHRS and CDR2 is YFSETQ.

CDR3 residues: CASSFKASGINEQFF. For the CDR3, the DNA is TGTGCCAGCAGTTTTAAGGCTAGCGGGATCAATGAGCAGTTCTTC. V gene TRBV27 combines with J gene TRBJ2-1, with TRBD2 matching 9 bases. Germline V gene sequence: CDR1 MNHEY, CDR2 SMNVEV (reference sequence). The CDR3 contains 15 residues. With V trimmed by 3 bases and J by 6 bases, 6 bases remained unmatched.

Concerning this clone itself: The same CDR3 arises from other DNA sequences in this sample as well. The chain is built from TRBV6-5 and TRBJ2-7, with 9 bases aligning to TRBD1. The CDR3 covers 15 residues. From germline, CDR1 is MNHEY and CDR2 SVGAGI. With 5 bases clipped from V and 3 bases from J, the junction kept 8 bases outside the gene matches. The CDR3 sequence is CASSTSGTGLYEQYF. CDR3 nucleotide sequence: TGTGCCAGCAGTACGTCCGGGACAGGGCTCTACGAGCAGTACTTC.

The genes are TRBV28 and TRBJ2-7, with D unresolved. The CDR3 is 13 residues long. Germline values: CDR1 MDHEN, CDR2 SYDVKM. The germline V and J ends were trimmed by 4 bases and 2 bases, with 9 bases remaining between them. This CDR3 reads CASSSPPAYEQYF. The CDR3, as DNA: TGTGCCAGCAGTTCCCCCCCCGCCTACGAGCAGTACTTC.

The rearrangement joins TRBV2 to TRBJ2-7; D perhaps matches TRBD2 (6 bases). The CDR3 contains 13 residues. The V end lost 7 bases, the J end lost 3 bases, and 13 bases lay between the germline ends. CDR1 SNHLY and CDR2 FYNNEI come from the germline V gene. The CDR3 region is CASKREFYYEQYF. The CDR3 DNA reads as TGTGCCAGCAAACGGGAGTTCTACTACGAGCAGTACTTC.

The chain has TRBV6-5 and TRBJ2-7; D is unresolved. Germline CDR1 is MNHEY and CDR2 is SVGAGI. The CDR3 is 13 amino acids. Trimming removed 8 bases at V and 3 bases at J, with 14 bases between. CDR3 bases: TGTGCCAGCTCCGTTGGAAGGGACTACGAGCAGTACTTC. Translating it yields CASSVGRDYEQYF.

The CDR3 sequence: CASSFKRDGTDTQYF. In DNA, the CDR3 is TGTGCCAGCAGCTTTAAGCGGGACGGCACAGATACGCAGTATTTT. The chain has TRBV5-4 and TRBJ2-3; TRBD2 matches 7 bases. The V and J ends lost 2 bases and 1 base, in that order; junction bases with no gene match: 4. Per the germline V gene, CDR1 is SGHNT and CDR2 is YYREEE (reference sequence). The CDR3 is made up of 15 amino acids.

The chain combines TRBV9 with TRBJ2-2; no clear D. The germline V gene encodes CDR1 SGDLS and CDR2 YYNGEE. The length of the CDR3 is 15 residues. V shed 4 bases and J shed 0 bases, with 10 bases lying between them. CDR3 nucleotides: TGTGCCAGCAGCAAGGGTGGTTCGAACACCGGGGAGCTGTTTTTT. It encodes CASSKGGSNTGELFF.

This chain links TRBV7-9 with TRBJ2-1, with 7 positions matching TRBD2. Germline V gene data show CDR1 as SEHNR and CDR2 as FQNEAQ (reference sequence). The CDR3 sequence is 14 residues long. V shed 2 bases and J 6 bases; nucleotides not matched to a gene: 4. Here the CDR3 reads CASSLIGTINEQFF. Here the CDR3 DNA reads TGTGCCAGCAGCTTAATAGGGACTATCAATGAGCAGTTCTTC.

The chain uses TRBV4-2 and TRBJ1-5; 7 bases agree with TRBD1. Germline trimming cut 4 bases from V and 7 bases from J; bases unmatched to any gene: 13. CDR1 is LGHNA, CDR2 YNFKEQ, per germline. The CDR3 consists of 16 residues. The CDR3 bases are TGTGCCAGCAGCCGACCAGGGACAGAAGGAGGACAGCCCCAGCATTTT. This codes for CASSRPGTEGGQPQHF.

J is TRBJ1-1 and V is TRBV29-1; tentatively, D is TRBD1 (5 bases). Germline lookup yields CDR1 SQVTM and CDR2 ANQGSEA. Trimming cost V 0 bases and J 0 bases, with 11 bases left between them. The CDR3 is 15 residues long. CDR3 sequence reads: CSVEDAGTVNTEAFF. The CDR3 DNA follows: TGCAGCGTTGAAGATGCGGGGACGGTGAACACTGAAGCTTTCTTT.

V gene TRBV5-1 combines with J gene TRBJ1-3; 7 bases are a match to TRBD1. Germline V gene lookup returns CDR1 SGHRS and CDR2 YFSETQ. This CDR3 contains 15 residues. V lost 4 bases, J lost 10 bases, and 14 bases stayed unmatched. This chain's CDR3 is CASSTDRAGQGTIYF. CDR3 nucleotides: TGCGCCAGCAGCACCGACAGGGCCGGCCAAGGGACCATATATTTT.

The chain carries TRBV5-1 and TRBJ2-3, with D possibly TRBD1 on 6 matching bases. Trimming pared 3 bases from V and 2 bases from J, leaving 13 bases between. This CDR3 comprises 15 residues. The V gene's germline CDR1 is SGHRS and CDR2 YFSETQ. The CDR3 region has the DNA TGCGCCAGCAGCTCATTCCGGGACACCACAGATACGCAGTATTTT. Its protein product is CASSSFRDTTDTQYF. The full variable domain, its missing parts supplied by reference TRBV5-1 and TRBJ2-3, is KAGVTQTPRYLIKTRGQQVTLSCSPISGHRSVSWYQQTPGQGLQFLFEYFSETQRNKGNFPGRFSGRQFSNSRSEMNVSTLELGDSALYLCASSSFRDTTDTQYFGPGTRLTVL.

The V call is TRBV2, the J call TRBJ1-2, with 9 positions matching TRBD1. Germline loops: CDR1 SNHLY, CDR2 FYNNEI. The CDR3 runs 15 residues. V lost 4 bases and J lost 2; bases outside the gene matches: 5. The DNA of the CDR3 is TGTGCCAGCAGTGTGGGACAGGGCGACAACTATGGCTACACCTTC. This sequence encodes CASSVGQGDNYGYTF.